The clone carrying this T cell receptor beta chain has just a few counts. Its antigen is undetermined. MiXCR was run by TCRdb on the 5' RACE reads, yielding one entry per CDR3 protein. The sample holds around 1.7 million distinct CDR3 sequences; around 33% are singletons and the top ten take approximately 0.29%. Everyone who donated was a healthy Caucasian. This specimen comes from a study of identical twins. Study-wide results and limits: Zero-insertion findings could be partly confounded by invariant cells (MAIT and iNKT cells). In cord blood, abundant beta clonotypes had fewer insertions; memory showed no trend.

V shed 2 bases and J shed 2 bases, with 12 bases lying between them. Germline V gene sequence: CDR1 SGHTA, CDR2 FQGNSA. There are 15 residues in the CDR3. J is TRBJ2-5 and V is TRBV7-2, with a tentative D call TRBD1 (5 bases). The clonotype originates from a newborn girl in good health. The sequencing sample was made of cord blood. The CDR3 DNA follows: TGTGCCAGCAGCTTAAGGGCGGCAGGGCAAGAGACCCAGTACTTC. It is translated as CASSLRAAGQETQYF.